The entry below describes one TCR beta chain. This sample is drawn from a study of technical replicates of blood from a handful of donors. The CDR3 is 14 residues long. Trimming removed 8 bases at V and 5 bases at J, with 18 bases between. In germline, CDR1 is MNHNS, CDR2 SASEGT. Clones were read by immunoSEQ multiplex PCR, and TCRdb kept only the in-frame ones, dropping some. The sample contains over 70,000 clones, more than 85% of which appear only once. The J gene is TRBJ1-2, the V gene TRBV6-1; D gene uncertain. This clonotype was obtained from a human donor in good health. Input material: T cells isolated from PBMCs. The CDR3 nucleotides read TGTGCCAGCGAAGATCTCTTAGAGGGATATGGCTACACCTTC. The encoded protein is CASEDLLEGYGYTF.